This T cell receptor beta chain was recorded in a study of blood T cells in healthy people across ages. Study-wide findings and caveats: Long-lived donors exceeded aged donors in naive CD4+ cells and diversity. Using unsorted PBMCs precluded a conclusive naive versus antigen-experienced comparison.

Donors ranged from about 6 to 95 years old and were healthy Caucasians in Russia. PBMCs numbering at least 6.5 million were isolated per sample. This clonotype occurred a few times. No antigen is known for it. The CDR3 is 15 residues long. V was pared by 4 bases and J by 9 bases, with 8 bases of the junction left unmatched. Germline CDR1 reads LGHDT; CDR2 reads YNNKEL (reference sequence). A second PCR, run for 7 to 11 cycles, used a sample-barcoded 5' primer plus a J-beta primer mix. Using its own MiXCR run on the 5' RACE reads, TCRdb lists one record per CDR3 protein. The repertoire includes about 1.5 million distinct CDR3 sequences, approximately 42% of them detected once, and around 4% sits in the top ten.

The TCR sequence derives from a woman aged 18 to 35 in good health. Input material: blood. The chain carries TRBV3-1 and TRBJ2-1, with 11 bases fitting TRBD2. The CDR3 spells CASSLRLAGSGEQFF. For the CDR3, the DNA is TGTGCCAGCAGCCTTCGACTAGCGGGATCCGGTGAGCAGTTCTTC.